The 22 T cell receptor beta chains below all came from one sample that was sequenced in a study of cytomegalovirus exposure and HLA in healthy donors. A multiplex PCR was run with 60 Vbeta primers and 13 Jbeta primers. Using immunoSEQ multiplex PCR, the repertoire was profiled, and TCRdb retains in-frame clones only, with some absent. The sample has just over 150,000 clones, over 70% seen once; the top ten hold approximately 1.4%. Sequenced material: PBMCs. The receptors stem from a woman aged 25 to 45 in good health and CMV-seronegative.

The chain is built from TRBV7-2 and TRBJ1-2, with 7 bases identical to TRBD1. The J segment lost 0 bases and the V segment lost 3 bases, leaving 13 bases of the junction unmatched. CDR1 and CDR2 (germline): SGHTA, FQGNSA. This CDR3 spans 18 amino acids. In DNA, the CDR3 is TGTGCCAGCAGCTTTTTAAGGAGGGGGCGGACTACTAACTATGGCTACACCTTC. Its translation: CASSFLRRGRTTNYGYTF.

This clone was observed once. The J gene is TRBJ2-6, the V gene TRBV1; TRBD2 is the table's D call, not checked against the DNA. TRBV1 is a listed pseudogene. The CDR3 has 19 residues. The CDR3 nucleotides read TGCACCAGCAGCCCCTCAGGAAGGGCAGGGAGGACTGGGGCCAACGTCCTGACTTTC. Its translation: CTSSPSGRAGRTGANVLTF.

The chain couples TRBV7-8 to TRBJ2-7, with D perhaps matching TRBD1 (6 bases). The CDR3 covers 14 residues. Trimming removed 1 base from V and 7 bases from J, with 14 bases in between. The germline gives CDR1 SGHVS, CDR2 FQNEAQ. CDR3 sequence: CASSLVLIQGEQYF. CDR3 DNA: TGTGCCAGCAGCTTAGTCCTAATACAGGGTGAGCAGTACTTC.

V and J are TRBV10-3 and TRBJ1-2, with D perhaps matching TRBD1 (5 bases). CDR1 and CDR2 from the germline V gene are ENHRY and SYGVKD. Trimming cost V 2 bases and J 5 bases, with 12 bases left between them. The CDR3 runs 14 residues. The CDR3 reads CAISEGGTPYGYTF. The CDR3 nucleotides read TGTGCCATCAGTGAGGGAGGGACCCCTTATGGCTACACCTTC.

V and J are TRBV18 and TRBJ2-1; D perhaps matches TRBD2 (6 bases). V was clipped by 2 bases and J by 4 bases, with 12 bases between them. This CDR3 spans 15 amino acids. From germline, CDR1 is KGHSH and CDR2 LQKENI. The chain's CDR3 is CASSPIAVSYNEQFF. CDR3 coding DNA: TGTGCCAGCTCACCAATAGCGGTCTCTTACAATGAGCAGTTCTTC.

The chain uses TRBV10-3 and TRBJ2-1; no definite D call. Per the germline V gene, CDR1 is ENHRY and CDR2 is SYGVKD. The CDR3 contains 14 residues. V was trimmed by 0 bases and J by 3 bases, leaving 6 bases between them. CDR3 region: CAISESENYNEQFF. The CDR3 DNA is TGTGCCATCAGTGAGTCCGAGAACTACAATGAGCAGTTCTTC.

The chain is built from TRBV18 and TRBJ1-2; possible D gene TRBD1, 5 bases. V lost 6 bases and J 6 bases, leaving 17 bases between the germline ends. Germline V gives CDR1 KGHSH, CDR2 LQKENI. This CDR3 is 14 amino acids long. CDR3: CASSSGLLPDGYTF. The CDR3 DNA reads as TGTGCCAGCTCGTCGGGACTCCTACCCGATGGCTACACCTTC.

The CDR3 DNA follows: TGTGCCAGCAGCTCCTCTACCGGGATCGAGCAGTTCTTC. It encodes CASSSSTGIEQFF. V usage is TRBV7-3 and J usage is TRBJ2-1, with D possibly being TRBD2 (5 bases). Trimming took off 4 bases at V and 10 bases at J, with 14 bases between the two ends. The V gene's germline CDR1 is SGHTA and CDR2 FQGTGA. The CDR3 loop spans 13 amino acids. Full variable domain (remainder filled in from reference TRBV7-3 and TRBJ2-1): GAGVSQTPSNKVTEKGKYVELRCDPISGHTALYWYRQSLGQGPEFLIYFQGTGAADDSGLPNDRFFAVRPEGSVSTLKIQRTERGDSAVYLCASSSSTGIEQFFGPGTRLTVL.

V and J are TRBV5-1 and TRBJ1-6; D gene unclear. Germline loops: CDR1 SGHRS, CDR2 YFSETQ. The length of the CDR3 is 15 residues. Trimming pared 1 base from V and 9 bases from J, leaving 14 bases between. The CDR3 region is CASSLSAITSSPLHF. CDR3 nucleotides: TGCGCCAGCAGCTTGTCTGCCATAACGAGTTCACCCCTCCACTTT.

This clone was detected a few times. In DNA, the CDR3 is TGTGCCAGCTCACCGATCGACAGGTCCAAAAACATTCAGTACTTC. Residues: CASSPIDRSKNIQYF. The gene calls are TRBV18 and TRBJ2-4, with D possibly matching TRBD1 (6 bases). The CDR3 runs 15 residues. Germline CDR1 KGHSH, CDR2 LQKENI. The ends were cut back, 3 bases at V and 2 bases at J, with 11 bases in the middle.

The V and J genes are TRBV2 and TRBJ2-6; D is undetermined. The ends were cut back, 7 bases at V and 0 bases at J, with 10 bases in the middle. Germline CDR1 SNHLY, CDR2 FYNNEI. This CDR3 is 15 amino acids long. CDR3 region: CASKKLSSGANVLTF. The DNA for the CDR3 is TGTGCCAGCAAAAAGCTTTCCTCTGGGGCCAACGTCCTGACTTTC.

The rearrangement joins TRBV30 to TRBJ1-5, with D tentatively TRBD1 (5 bases). The V end was cut by 2 bases, the J end by 6 bases, with 17 bases between. CDR3 size: 15 residues. Germline CDR1 GTSNPN, CDR2 SVGIG (reference sequence). The CDR3 region has the DNA TGTGCCTGGAGTACGGGGGACGCCAGGGTTCAGCCCCAGCATTTT. Its protein is CAWSTGDARVQPQHF.

The chain combines TRBV9 with TRBJ1-1; a weak D match, TRBD1 (5 bases). With 1 base removed from V and 1 base from J, the gap between germline ends came to 8 bases. The CDR3 spans 14 residues. Germline CDR1 and CDR2: SGDLS and YYNGEE. CDR3 in DNA: TGTGCCAGCAGCGTAAGCAGGGCGAACACTGAAGCTTTCTTT. Protein sequence: CASSVSRANTEAFF.

The V gene is TRBV2, the J gene TRBJ2-3, with 12 bases lining up with TRBD2. CDR1 and CDR2 from the germline V gene are SNHLY and FYNNEI. CDR3 length: 20 residues. V was clipped by 2 bases and J by 1 base; unmatched bases: 13. In nucleotides, the CDR3 is TGTGCCAGCAGTGAATGGGCGACTAGCGGGGGCCTAGGGCGCACAGATACGCAGTATTTT. It codes for CASSEWATSGGLGRTDTQYF.

There are a few counts of this clone. The chain couples TRBV18 to TRBJ1-2, with D possibly being TRBD1 (6 bases). The CDR3 is 14 amino acids. Germline CDR1 is KGHSH and CDR2 is LQKENI. The V and J ends lost 2 bases and 4 bases respectively, with 11 bases between them. The CDR3 spells CASSPTDSRYGYTF. CDR3 sequence (DNA): TGTGCCAGCTCACCAACGGACAGTCGCTATGGCTACACCTTC.

The V gene is TRBV6-5, the J gene TRBJ2-3; the D is unclear. Looked up from germline, CDR1 is MNHEY and CDR2 is SVGAGI. There are 14 residues in the CDR3. The V end was cut by 6 bases, the J end by 2 bases, with 12 bases between. The CDR3 loop reads CASRVGRNTDTQYF. The CDR3 DNA is TGTGCCAGCAGGGTCGGCAGGAACACAGATACGCAGTATTTT.

The chain couples TRBV4-2 to TRBJ1-5, with 8 bases identical to TRBD1. The V gene's germline CDR1 is LGHNA and CDR2 YNFKEQ. The J segment lost 5 bases and the V segment lost 0 bases, leaving 3 bases of the junction unmatched. The CDR3 runs 15 residues. Written as DNA, the CDR3 is TGTGCCAGCAGCCAAGAAGTGACAGGGGATCAGCCCCAGCATTTT. Translated, it gives CASSQEVTGDQPQHF.

The V call is TRBV6-5, the J call TRBJ1-1, with 7 bases lining up with TRBD1. CDR1 is MNHEY and CDR2 is SVGAGI in the germline V gene. The CDR3 contains 15 residues. After removal of 5 bases from V and 0 bases from J, the junction contained 6 bases not matched to a gene. The DNA of the CDR3 is TGTGCCAGCAGTCGGGGACAGAACCTGAACACTGAAGCTTTCTTT. This codes for CASSRGQNLNTEAFF.

This chain joins TRBV5-1 and TRBJ1-4; a possible D gene is TRBD1 (6 bases). Germline CDR1 SGHRS, CDR2 YFSETQ. The germline V and J ends were trimmed by 1 base and 7 bases, with 11 bases remaining between them. CDR3 length: 14 amino acids. The CDR3 sequence is CASSLQGNREKLFF. In nucleotides, the CDR3 is TGCGCCAGCAGCTTGCAGGGGAATCGTGAAAAACTGTTTTTT. The entire variable domain, with the rest obtained from reference TRBV5-1 and TRBJ1-4, is as follows: KAGVTQTPRYLIKTRGQQVTLSCSPISGHRSVSWYQQTPGQGLQFLFEYFSETQRNKGNFPGRFSGRQFSNSRSEMNVSTLELGDSALYLCASSLQGNREKLFFGSGTQLSVL.

V gene TRBV2 combines with J gene TRBJ1-3; a possible D gene is TRBD1 (6 bases). The ends were cut back, 7 bases at V and 0 bases at J, with 10 bases in the middle. The CDR3 is made up of 14 amino acids. Germline CDR1 reads SNHLY; CDR2 reads FYNNEI. Here the CDR3 reads CASTWDISGNTIYF. DNA of the CDR3: TGTGCCAGCACCTGGGACATCTCTGGAAACACCATATATTTT.

V is TRBV5-1 and J is TRBJ1-1; D is uncertain. The CDR3 totals 13 residues. Germline V gene data show CDR1 as SGHRS and CDR2 as YFSETQ. The V end lost 4 bases, the J end lost 5 bases, and 12 bases lay between the germline ends. The CDR3 region has the DNA TGCGCCAGCAGCCCCGGGTCCCAAACTGAAGCTTTCTTT. The encoded protein is CASSPGSQTEAFF.

To note about this clone: As the CDR3 is not closed by the conserved phenylalanine or tryptophan, this likely results from a read error. It is unclear where the CDR3 begins or ends on the DNA, so no DNA is shown, and the CDR3 is as TCRdb lists it. V and J are TRBV30 and TRBJ1-1; the table calls TRBD1, which could not be checked here. The CDR3 sequence runs 11 residues, both termini included. From germline, CDR1 is GTSNPN and CDR2 SVGIG (reference sequence). The CDR3 reads CAWTGTGTFEV.